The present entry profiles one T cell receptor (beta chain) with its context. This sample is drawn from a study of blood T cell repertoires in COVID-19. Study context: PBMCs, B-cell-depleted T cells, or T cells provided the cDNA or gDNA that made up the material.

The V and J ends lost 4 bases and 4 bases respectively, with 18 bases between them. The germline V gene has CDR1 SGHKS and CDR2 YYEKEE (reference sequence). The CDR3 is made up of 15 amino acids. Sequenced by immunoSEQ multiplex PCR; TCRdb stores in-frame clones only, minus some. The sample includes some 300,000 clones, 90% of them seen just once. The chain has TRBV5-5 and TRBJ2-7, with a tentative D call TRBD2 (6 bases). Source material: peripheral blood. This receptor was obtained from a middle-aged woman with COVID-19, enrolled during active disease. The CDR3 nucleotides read TGTGCCAGCAGCAACCCTCTGCGGGGTAGGTACGAGCAGTACTTC. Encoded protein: CASSNPLRGRYEQYF. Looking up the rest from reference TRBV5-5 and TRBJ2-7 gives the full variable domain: DAGVTQSPTHLIKTRGQQVTLRCSPISGHKSVSWYQQVLGQGPQFIFQYYEKEERGRGNFPDRFSARQFPNYSSELNVNALLLGDSALYLCASSNPLRGRYEQYFGPGTRLTVT.